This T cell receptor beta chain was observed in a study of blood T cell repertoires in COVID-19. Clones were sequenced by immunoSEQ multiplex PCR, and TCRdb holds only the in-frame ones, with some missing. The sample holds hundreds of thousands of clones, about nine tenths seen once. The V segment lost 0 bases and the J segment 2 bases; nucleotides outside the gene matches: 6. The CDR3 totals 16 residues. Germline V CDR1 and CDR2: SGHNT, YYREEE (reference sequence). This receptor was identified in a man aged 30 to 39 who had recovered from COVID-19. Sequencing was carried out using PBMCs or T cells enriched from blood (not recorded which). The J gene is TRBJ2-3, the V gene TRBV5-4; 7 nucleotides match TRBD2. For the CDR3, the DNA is TGTGCCAGCAGCTTGGGCTCGGGACTATACACAGATACGCAGTATTTT. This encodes CASSLGSGLYTDTQYF. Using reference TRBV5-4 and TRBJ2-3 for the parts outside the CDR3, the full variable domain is ETGVTQSPTHLIKTRGQQVTLRCSSQSGHNTVSWYQQALGQGPQFIFQYYREEENGRGNFPPRFSGLQFPNYSSELNVNALELDDSALYLCASSLGSGLYTDTQYFGPGTRLTVL.